A single sample is the source of the 27 T cell receptor beta chains below, sequenced in a study of T cells in Graves' hyperthyroidism and ophthalmopathy. Amplification of TCR beta CDR3 regions was performed using RNA transcripts as template. RT-PCR in the first round (using the HTBI primer set) targeted the TCR CDR3. One entry per CDR3 protein results from TCRdb running MiXCR on the multiplex PCR reads. The profile shows some 270,000 distinct CDR3 sequences, 24% of them singletons. Sequences were obtained from blood. The receptors stem from a woman between 35 and 50 years old with Graves' ophthalmopathy.

This clonotype showed up many times. V usage is TRBV28 and J usage is TRBJ1-1; D is unclear. V was cut by 5 bases and J by 3 bases, with 13 bases left in between. CDR1 and CDR2 from the germline V gene are MDHEN and SYDVKM. The CDR3 totals 14 residues. The CDR3, as DNA: TGTGCCAGCAGTGCCTACCGAGGGTACACTGAAGCTTTCTTT. This sequence encodes CASSAYRGYTEAFF.

This clonotype was counted at least ten times. The chain has TRBV3-1 and TRBJ2-7, with D possibly TRBD1 on 5 matching bases. V was shortened by 3 bases and J by 2 bases, with 14 bases between the two germline ends. This CDR3 comprises 15 residues. Germline values: CDR1 LGHDT, CDR2 YNNKEL (reference sequence). CDR3 coding DNA: TGTGCCAGCAGCCATGCAATACAGGAAACCTACGAGCAGTACTTC. It specifies CASSHAIQETYEQYF.

This clonotype was counted ten times or more. The rearrangement links TRBV6-1 to TRBJ2-7; no clear D. Trimming took off 10 bases at V and 5 bases at J, with 15 bases between the two ends. Per germline, CDR1 MNHNS and CDR2 SASEGT. The CDR3 is 12 amino acids. CDR3 in DNA: TGTGCCACCACCACTAAGGTGGACGAGCAGTACTTC. Protein: CATTTKVDEQYF.

This clonotype was detected a few times. V gene TRBV30 combines with J gene TRBJ1-2; D is undetermined. The CDR3 contains 16 residues. Trimming took 1 base from V and 0 from J, leaving 15 bases between them. Germline V gene sequence: CDR1 GTSNPN, CDR2 SVGIG (reference sequence). The CDR3 DNA reads TGTGCCTGGAGTGGAGAATTGGATTCGGCTAACTATGGCTACACCTTC. Protein sequence: CAWSGELDSANYGYTF.

At least ten counts were recorded for this clonotype. This chain links TRBV29-1 with TRBJ2-5; D is unclear. Germline values: CDR1 SQVTM, CDR2 ANQGSEA. CDR3 length equals 10 residues. The V gene lost 6 bases and the J gene lost 5 bases, with 7 bases spanning the gap. The DNA for the CDR3 is TGCAGCGTCTACATGGAGACCCAGTACTTC. Amino acids: CSVYMETQYF.

This clonotype was observed at least ten times. This chain joins TRBV5-1 and TRBJ1-1; D is ambiguous. The CDR3 length is 15 residues. CDR1 SGHRS and CDR2 YFSETQ come from the germline V gene. Trimming stripped 0 bases from V and 3 bases from J, with 12 bases between. The DNA of the CDR3 is TGCGCCAGCAGCTTGGCCGGAGGCCCCGACACTGAAGCTTTCTTT. Its protein is CASSLAGGPDTEAFF. The full variable domain, with the rest looked up from reference TRBV5-1 and TRBJ1-1, is KAGVTQTPRYLIKTRGQQVTLSCSPISGHRSVSWYQQTPGQGLQFLFEYFSETQRNKGNFPGRFSGRQFSNSRSEMNVSTLELGDSALYLCASSLAGGPDTEAFFGQGTRLTVV.

This clonotype was detected ten times or more. The V and J genes are TRBV29-1 and TRBJ2-7, with 13 bases identical to TRBD2. There are 15 residues in the CDR3. The trim removed 1 base at V and 2 bases at J, leaving 2 bases unmatched. Germline V gene data show CDR1 as SQVTM and CDR2 as ANQGSEA. For the CDR3, the DNA is TGCAGCGTTGAAGGACTAGCGGGAGGCGCCTACGAGCAGTACTTC. This translates into CSVEGLAGGAYEQYF.

This clonotype was detected ten times or more. This chain connects TRBV10-3 to TRBJ1-2; weak D call: TRBD1 (5 bases). The CDR3 runs to 11 residues. Trimming removed 11 bases at V and 8 bases at J, with 15 bases between. The germline V gene has CDR1 ENHRY and CDR2 SYGVKD. In nucleotides, the CDR3 is TGTGCCGCCCGGGGGATCAGGGGCTACACCTTC. Translated: CAARGIRGYTF.

The sample holds many counts of this clonotype. The V gene is TRBV27, the J gene TRBJ2-5; TRBD1 aligns across 9 bases. The germline V gene encodes CDR1 MNHEY and CDR2 SMNVEV (reference sequence). CDR3 size: 15 residues. The V gene end was trimmed by 2 bases and the J gene end by 9 bases; junction bases not matched to a gene: 10. The CDR3 DNA reads TGTGCCAGCAGTTTAACTGACAGGGGGTTCTGGGCCCAGTACTTC. Translated: CASSLTDRGFWAQYF.

This clonotype has a count of ten or more. The genes are TRBV30 and TRBJ1-1; 8 bases match TRBD1. This CDR3 is 17 amino acids long. V gave up 5 bases and J gave up 4 bases; unmatched junction bases: 18. CDR1 is GTSNPN and CDR2 is SVGIG in the germline V gene (reference sequence). The CDR3 DNA is TGTGCCTGGTCCCCCCCGGCCGCAGGGGGCCGGATCACTGAAGCTTTCTTT. It specifies CAWSPPAAGGRITEAFF.

This clonotype was recorded at least ten times. The chain joins TRBV19 to TRBJ2-7; D might be TRBD1 (6 bases). Germline CDR1 LNHDA, CDR2 SQIVND (reference sequence). The V end lost 2 bases, the J end lost 2 bases, and 7 bases lay between the germline ends. The CDR3 loop spans 13 amino acids. In nucleotides, the CDR3 is TGTGCCAGTAGTATACAGGGGACCTACGAGCAGTACTTC. This translates into CASSIQGTYEQYF.

This clonotype was seen ten or more times. The V and J genes are TRBV28 and TRBJ2-7; D may be TRBD1 (6 bases). The CDR3 loop spans 15 amino acids. The germline CDR1 and CDR2 sequences are MDHEN and SYDVKM. The V gene lost 7 bases and the J gene lost 1 base, with 17 bases spanning the gap. The DNA for the CDR3 is TGTGCCAGCACCAAAGTAGGGACAAATTCCTACGAGCAGTACTTC. This gives the protein CASTKVGTNSYEQYF.

The table lists this clonotype with a count of one. The chain carries TRBV6-2 or TRBV6-3 and TRBJ2-5, with 7 bases identical to TRBD2. This CDR3 contains 15 residues. Germline-derived CDR1 and CDR2 are MNHEY and SVGEGT. V gave up 6 bases and J gave up 7 bases; unmatched junction bases: 14. In nucleotides, the CDR3 is TGTGCCAGCAGACCCACCGGGACTACGGCGGCGACCCAGTACTTC. Protein product: CASRPTGTTAATQYF.

In its sample, this clonotype was seen many times. V and J are TRBV29-1 and TRBJ2-3; 10 bases are shared with TRBD1. J was trimmed by 5 bases and V by 8 bases; bases with no gene match: 13. Germline V gives CDR1 SQVTM, CDR2 ANQGSEA. The CDR3 runs 15 residues. The CDR3: CSTRPGTGVGDTQYF. CDR3 DNA sequence: TGCAGCACCCGACCCGGGACAGGGGTGGGAGATACGCAGTATTTT.

This clonotype was detected many times. The rearrangement joins TRBV5-1 to TRBJ2-7; 12 bases fit TRBD2. Looked up from germline, CDR1 is SGHRS and CDR2 is YFSETQ. CDR3 length: 15 residues. V dropped 4 bases and J dropped 2; count of bases not matched to a gene: 4. The CDR3 DNA sequence: TGCGCCAGCAGCCTGGGACTAGCGGGCCCCTACGAGCAGTACTTC. Its translation: CASSLGLAGPYEQYF.

Notes on this clonotype: A much larger clonotype is one base distant, so this may be a read error. This chain uses TRBV11-2 with TRBJ1-5; D possibly corresponds to TRBD1 (5 bases). Germline CDR1 reads SGHAT; CDR2 reads FQNNGV. CDR3 length equals 15 residues. CDR3 sequence: CGSSLAPGLNQPQHF. CDR3 DNA: TGTGGCAGCAGCTTAGCACCGGGACTCAATCAGCCCCAGCATTTT.

The gene calls are TRBV6-1 and TRBJ2-7; a weak D match, TRBD2 (6 bases). V lost 6 bases, J lost 2 bases, and 17 bases lay in between. The germline V gene encodes CDR1 MNHNS and CDR2 SASEGT. The CDR3 has 15 amino acids. The chain's CDR3 is CASSRTPWTTYEQYF. CDR3 DNA sequence: TGTGCCAGCAGCAGGACACCGTGGACTACCTACGAGCAGTACTTC.

This clonotype was seen many times. J is TRBJ2-7 and V is TRBV5-1, with 9 bases that match TRBD1. The V segment lost 1 base and the J segment 3 bases; nucleotides outside the gene matches: 2. This CDR3 has 14 residues. Germline V gene sequence: CDR1 SGHRS, CDR2 YFSETQ. Written as DNA, the CDR3 is TGCGCCAGCAGCTTGATGGGACAGGGCTACGAGCAGTACTTC. This gives the protein CASSLMGQGYEQYF.

Many counts were recorded for this clonotype. The rearrangement joins TRBV24-1 to TRBJ2-2, with a tentative D call TRBD2 (6 bases). V lost 1 base and J 7 bases, leaving 15 bases between the germline ends. The germline V gene encodes CDR1 KGHDR and CDR2 SFDVKD. This CDR3 contains 16 residues. The CDR3 sequence is CATSDFVSGAGGELFF. The CDR3 nucleotides are TGTGCCACCAGTGATTTTGTCAGCGGAGCGGGCGGGGAGCTGTTTTTT.

Turning to this clonotype: Being one base from a much bigger clone, this may be a read error. The CDR3 loop reads CVSSLAGQGDYGYTF. CDR3 in DNA: TGCGTCAGCAGCTTGGCGGGACAGGGGGACTATGGCTACACCTTC. V usage is TRBV5-1 and J usage is TRBJ1-2, with 11 positions matching TRBD1. The CDR3 spans 15 residues. Germline values: CDR1 SGHRS, CDR2 YFSETQ.

This chain connects TRBV20-1 to TRBJ2-2; possible D gene TRBD2, 6 bases. V lost 3 bases and J 6 bases, leaving 14 bases between the germline ends. The length of the CDR3 is 14 residues. Germline-derived CDR1 and CDR2 are DFQATT and SNEGSKA (reference sequence). The CDR3 nucleotides read TGCAGTGCTAGTGAGACGGGAGCCCCCGGGGAGCTGTTTTTT. Its protein product is CSASETGAPGELFF.

This clonotype was picked up many times. The chain couples TRBV12-3 or TRBV12-4 to TRBJ2-7; no definite D call. This CDR3 comprises 12 residues. Trimming stripped 5 bases from V and 9 bases from J, with 14 bases between. Written as DNA, the CDR3 is TGTGCCAGCAGTCTATCGGACCGCCGGCAGTACTTC. This codes for CASSLSDRRQYF.

In its sample, this clonotype was seen many times. The chain carries TRBV28 and TRBJ2-7, with D possibly being TRBD1 (5 bases). Trimming removed 4 bases from V and 9 bases from J, with 16 bases in between. Looked up from germline, CDR1 is MDHEN and CDR2 is SYDVKM. The CDR3 totals 13 residues. CDR3 residues: CASSSGHLDAQYF. The CDR3 nucleotides read TGTGCCAGCAGTTCCGGACATCTGGACGCGCAGTACTTC.

Ten or more counts support this clonotype. V gene TRBV7-8 combines with J gene TRBJ2-7, with TRBD2 as a possible D gene (5 bases). V lost 0 bases to trimming and J lost 4 bases, with 13 bases between them. The CDR3 length is 15 residues. Germline lookup yields CDR1 SGHVS and CDR2 FQNEAQ. The CDR3, as DNA: TGTGCCAGCAGCTTAGCCCGTACTAGTTCGTACGAGCAGTACTTC. It translates to CASSLARTSSYEQYF.

The sample holds many counts of this clonotype. The chain carries TRBV27 and TRBJ2-3; D ambiguous. CDR3 size: 12 residues. From germline, CDR1 is MNHEY and CDR2 SMNVEV (reference sequence). V gave up 3 bases and J gave up 5 bases, with 6 bases separating them. This CDR3 reads CASSFGQDTQYF. The CDR3 coding sequence is TGTGCCAGCAGTTTCGGTCAAGATACGCAGTATTTT.

This chain links TRBV6-1 with TRBJ2-2, with TRBD1 as a possible D gene (5 bases). This CDR3 spans 16 amino acids. V lost 5 bases, J lost 0 bases, and 13 bases lay in between. The germline CDR1 and CDR2 sequences are MNHNS and SASEGT. This chain's CDR3 is CASSTPGPANTGELFF. The CDR3 DNA sequence: TGTGCCAGCAGTACGCCAGGGCCGGCGAACACCGGGGAGCTGTTTTTT.

V usage is TRBV27 and J usage is TRBJ2-5, with 11 nucleotides matching TRBD2. In germline, CDR1 is MNHEY, CDR2 SMNVEV (reference sequence). The V gene end was trimmed by 5 bases and the J gene end by 5 bases; junction bases not matched to a gene: 7. The CDR3 runs 15 residues. The CDR3 region is CASSQGASGGETQYF. CDR3 nucleotide sequence: TGTGCCAGCAGTCAAGGGGCTAGCGGGGGGGAGACCCAGTACTTC.